These T cell receptor beta chains were read from a single sample in a study of CD8 T cells in ankylosing spondylitis. TCRdb ran MiXCR on the 5' RACE reads and lists one entry per CDR3 protein. This sample has hundreds of thousands of distinct CDR3 sequences, with approximately 10% found just once. The sequenced sample consisted of blood, either unsorted or a sorted T cell fraction (not recorded which). All receptors derive from a male donor with ankylosing spondylitis. CDR3s include the opening cysteine and the closing phenylalanine or tryptophan. A D gene is named only where the DNA matches it firmly. Rows may omit the clone size; those that give it use once, few, many or a size class.

few | TRBJ2-1 | TRBD2 | TRBV6-5 | CASSYLGLAGDYEQFF | TGTGCCAGCAGTTACTTAGGACTAGCGGGAGACTATGAGCAGTTCTTC
many | TRBJ1-4 | TRBD1 | TRBV20-1 | CSAEGTAPREKLFF | TGCAGTGCGGAAGGGACAGCTCCAAGGGAAAAACTGTTTTTT
NA | TRBJ2-7 | TRBD2 | TRBV6-2/TRBV6-3 | CASSYPATSGKMFYEQYF | TGTGCCAGCAGTTACCCAGCAACTAGCGGGAAGATGTTTTACGAGCAGTACTTC
few | TRBJ2-1 | NA | TRBV11-1 | CASSLALHPREQFF | TGTGCCAGCAGCTTAGCGCTTCATCCGAGGGAGCAGTTCTTC
NA | TRBJ2-7 | TRBD1 | TRBV5-1 | CASSFSTGGFYEQYF | TGCGCCAGCAGCTTCTCGACAGGGGGCTTCTACGAGCAGTACTTC
NA | TRBJ2-2 | NA | TRBV18 | CASSRQEGTGELFF | TGTGCCAGCTCACGACAGGAGGGCACCGGGGAGCTGTTTTTT
NA | TRBJ1-3 | NA | TRBV4-2 | CASSRETQGFAGNTIYF | TGTGCCAGCAGCCGTGAGACCCAAGGGTTCGCTGGAAACACCATATATTTT
few | TRBJ1-2 | NA | TRBV20-1 | CSAREPDSFYGYTF | TGCAGTGCTAGAGAACCGGACAGTTTCTATGGCTACACCTTC
NA | TRBJ2-7 | TRBD2 | TRBV5-4 | CASSTSNFPSGTYEQYF | TGTGCCAGCAGCACGTCAAACTTCCCTAGCGGGACCTACGAGCAGTACTTC
NA | TRBJ2-1 | TRBD1 | TRBV5-1 | CASSLGTGASNEQFF | TGCGCCAGCAGCTTGGGGACAGGGGCGTCGAATGAGCAGTTCTTC
NA | TRBJ2-7 | NA | TRBV5-6 | CASSSIYYEQYF | TGTGCCAGCAGCTCAATCTACTACGAGCAGTACTTC
many | TRBJ2-1 | TRBD2 | TRBV20-1 | CSAEPVILAAYNEQFF | TGCAGTGCCGAACCGGTAATACTAGCGGCCTACAATGAGCAGTTCTTC
NA | TRBJ1-2 | TRBD1 | TRBV6-1 | CASRLDPGGDNNYGYTF | TGTGCCAGCAGGTTGGATCCAGGGGGTGACAACAACTATGGCTACACCTTC
NA | TRBJ1-1 | NA | TRBV5-1 | CASSLRGTPDWAEAFF | TGCGCCAGCAGCTTGCGAGGGACACCCGACTGGGCTGAAGCTTTCTTT
few | TRBJ2-7 | TRBD1 | TRBV20-1 | CSASGQGAGQYF | TGCAGTGCTAGTGGACAGGGGGCCGGGCAGTACTTC
few | TRBJ2-7 | NA | TRBV7-3 | CASSPEGRARNEQYF | TGTGCCAGCAGCCCTGAGGGCAGGGCGAGGAACGAGCAGTACTTC
NA | TRBJ1-1 | TRBD1 | TRBV7-2 | CASSLVGHRGTEAFF | TGTGCCAGCAGCTTAGTGGGCCACAGGGGTACTGAAGCTTTCTTT
few | TRBJ2-3 | TRBD1 | TRBV6-5 | CASSYKGAGTDTQYF | TGTGCCAGCAGTTACAAGGGGGCCGGGACAGACACGCAGTATTTT
many | TRBJ1-4 | NA | TRBV15 | CATSRGRATNEKLFF | TGTGCCACCAGCAGAGGCAGAGCAACTAATGAAAAACTGTTTTTT
many | TRBJ2-3 | TRBD1 | TRBV5-5 | CASSRTGGTDTQYF | TGTGCCAGCAGCCGGACAGGGGGCACAGATACGCAGTATTTT
NA | TRBJ2-2 | NA | TRBV7-2 | CASSLVRGGGTGELFF | TGTGCCAGCAGCTTAGTACGGGGTGGGGGCACCGGGGAGCTGTTTTTT
many | TRBJ2-3 | NA | TRBV20-1 | CSARDPRLADTQYF | TGCAGTGCTAGAGATCCTAGGCTCGCAGATACGCAGTATTTT
many | TRBJ2-1 | NA | TRBV12-3/TRBV12-4 | CASSSRHEQFF | TGTGCCAGCAGTAGTCGCCATGAGCAGTTCTTC
few | TRBJ1-4 | TRBD1 | TRBV12-3/TRBV12-4 | CASSLWTGGNEKLFF | TGTGCCAGCAGTTTGTGGACAGGGGGCAATGAAAAACTGTTTTTT
many | TRBJ1-1 | TRBD1 | TRBV2 | CASRGTGGFTEAFF | TGTGCCAGCAGGGGGACAGGGGGCTTCACTGAAGCTTTCTTT
many | TRBJ2-1 | NA | TRBV29-1 | CSAVGGIIMGAPHNEQFF | TGCAGCGCCGTGGGGGGGATCATCATGGGGGCGCCTCACAATGAGCAGTTCTTC
few | TRBJ2-1 | TRBD2 | TRBV29-1 | CSLRVAKGREVDEQFF | TGCAGCCTTAGGGTGGCCAAGGGGCGGGAGGTAGATGAGCAGTTCTTC
NA | TRBJ1-5 | NA | TRBV12-3/TRBV12-4 | CASRDGRSNQPQHF | TGTGCCAGCAGGGATGGACGGAGCAATCAGCCCCAGCATTTT
few | TRBJ1-1 | NA | TRBV15 | CATSREVDRKAFF | TGTGCCACCAGCAGAGAGGTAGACAGGAAAGCTTTCTTT
many | TRBJ2-3 | TRBD2 | TRBV5-1 | CASRLLAGAGDTQYF | TGCGCCAGCAGGCTTCTAGCGGGAGCTGGAGATACGCAGTATTTT
NA | TRBJ1-5 | NA | TRBV15 | CATSRDRRQGINQPQHF | TGTGCCACCAGCAGAGATCGTCGGCAGGGGATCAATCAGCCCCAGCATTTT
few | TRBJ2-1 | TRBD2 | TRBV29-1 | CSVGGTSGSQQFF | TGCAGCGTTGGTGGGACTAGCGGGAGTCAGCAGTTCTTC
NA | TRBJ2-1 | NA | TRBV6-1 | CASSDMGPYNEQFF | TGTGCCAGCAGTGATATGGGACCCTACAATGAGCAGTTCTTC
NA | TRBJ2-5 | NA | TRBV10-3 | CAISGASATGPETQYF | TGTGCCATCAGTGGGGCTAGCGCTACAGGCCCAGAGACCCAGTACTTC
many | TRBJ1-2 | NA | TRBV20-1 | CSARGDRVYGYTF | TGCAGTGCTAGAGGTGACAGAGTCTATGGCTACACCTTC